Shown below are 30 T cell receptor beta chains from a single sample sequenced in a study of OX40 agonist ivuxolimab in advanced cancers. Receptors were amplified or captured by the immunoSEQ multiplex PCR assay. The immuneACCESS repertoire file appears here via TCRdb, limited to in-frame rearrangements. These files lack a portion of the clones; in checked studies, under half of the deficit traces to unresolved V genes, and the cause of the others is not known. The sample profile shows under 3,500 clones; approximately 80% of them were found once. The ten top clones hold approximately 30% of the sample. Material: CD4+ or CD8+ T cells sorted from blood, obtained in a trial of the OX40 agonist ivuxolimab. Receptors were obtained from an adult with an advanced solid tumor such as melanoma, head and neck, liver or kidney cancer.

The chain recombines TRBV5-8 with TRBJ1-2; D ambiguous. The CDR3 loop spans 14 amino acids. V shed 4 bases and J shed 6 bases, with 16 bases lying between them. Looked up from germline, CDR1 is SGHTS and CDR2 is YDEGEE. CDR3 loop: CASSNALEAHGYTF. In DNA, the CDR3 is TGTGCCAGCAGCAACGCACTCGAGGCCCATGGCTACACCTTC. The full variable domain, with the rest looked up from reference TRBV5-8 and TRBJ1-2, is EAGVTQSPTHLIKTRGQQATLRCSPISGHTSVYWYQQALGLGLQFLLWYDEGEERNRGNFPPRFSGRQFPNYSSELNVNALELEDSALYLCASSNALEAHGYTFGSGTRLTVV.

CDR3 in amino acids: CASSWDGGVETQYF. The CDR3 bases are TGCGCCAGCAGCTGGGACGGAGGAGTAGAGACCCAGTACTTC. V gene TRBV5-1 combines with J gene TRBJ2-5, with D possibly being TRBD1 or TRBD2 (5 bases each). This CDR3 contains 14 residues. V shed 3 bases and J shed 4 bases, with 13 bases lying between them. CDR1 is SGHRS, CDR2 YFSETQ, per germline.

The chain combines TRBV7-4 with TRBJ2-7; 7 bases fit TRBD1. Trimming at V came to 5 bases and at J to 2 bases, leaving 12 bases not matched to a gene. CDR3 length: 16 residues. Germline CDR1 SGHVT, CDR2 SQSDAQ. Here the CDR3 DNA reads TGTGCCAGCAGCCCTAGAAAGACAGGGCCCCCCTACGAGCAGTACTTC. This gives the protein CASSPRKTGPPYEQYF.

The chain uses TRBV28 and TRBJ2-5, with TRBD1 as a possible D gene (5 bases). CDR3 size: 15 residues. Germline V gene lookup returns CDR1 MDHEN and CDR2 SYDVKM. V lost 3 bases and J 5 bases, leaving 16 bases between the germline ends. The CDR3 DNA reads TGTGCCAGCAGTTTGGGCAGGGAAGAAGTGGAGACCCAGTACTTC. Its protein product is CASSLGREEVETQYF.

The chain couples TRBV19 to TRBJ2-7; maybe TRBD1 (6 bases). The CDR3 consists of 15 residues. Germline CDR1 LNHDA, CDR2 SQIVND (reference sequence). The V gene lost 4 bases and the J gene lost 6 bases, with 19 bases spanning the gap. The CDR3 coding sequence is TGTGCCAGTAGTAAACCACAACAGGGCCAACCCGAGCAGTACTTC. This translates into CASSKPQQGQPEQYF.

The chain carries TRBV2 and TRBJ2-7; 9 bases line up with TRBD1. With V trimmed by 7 bases and J by 5 bases, 9 bases remained unmatched. Looked up from germline, CDR1 is SNHLY and CDR2 is FYNNEI. The CDR3 is made up of 14 amino acids. The CDR3 nucleotides read TGTGCCAGCATCGCGGGACAGGGCCCCAACGAGCAGTACTTC. This sequence encodes CASIAGQGPNEQYF.

This chain joins TRBV7-3 and TRBJ2-5; no reliable D call. V dropped 4 bases and J dropped 5 bases, with 11 bases sitting between them. Germline lookup yields CDR1 SGHTA and CDR2 FQGTGA. The CDR3 has 13 amino acids. The CDR3 loop reads CASSSGVGETQYF. The CDR3 nucleotides read TGTGCCAGCAGCTCCGGAGTCGGGGAGACCCAGTACTTC.

This clone was detected a few times. The CDR3 sequence is CASSLGGRNTEAFF. DNA for the CDR3: TGTGCCAGCAGCTTAGGGGGCCGGAACACTGAAGCTTTCTTT. This chain connects TRBV7-9 to TRBJ1-1; maybe TRBD1 (5 bases). CDR1 is SEHNR and CDR2 is FQNEAQ in the germline V gene (reference sequence). Trimming removed 1 base from V and 1 base from J, with 7 bases in between. The CDR3 contains 14 residues. The full variable domain, its missing parts supplied by reference TRBV7-9 and TRBJ1-1, is DTGVSQNPRHKITKRGQNVTFRCDPISEHNRLYWYRQTLGQGPEFLTYFQNEAQLEKSRLLSDRFSAERPKGSFSTLEIQRTEQGDSAMYLCASSLGGRNTEAFFGQGTRLTVV.

V usage is TRBV7-2 and J usage is TRBJ2-7; 11 bases are a match to TRBD2. The junction had 6 bases not matched to a gene; V was cut back by 5 bases and J by 3 bases. The CDR3 spans 15 residues. Germline V lookup: CDR1 SGHTA, CDR2 FQGNSA. CDR3 DNA: TGTGCCAGCAGCGGCCGACTAGCGGGGAACTACGAGCAGTACTTC. Amino acid sequence: CASSGRLAGNYEQYF.

V gene TRBV4-1 combines with J gene TRBJ2-5; 8 nucleotides match TRBD2. The CDR3 is 16 amino acids. V lost 0 bases to trimming and J lost 0 bases; unmatched junction nucleotides: 3. Per the germline V gene, CDR1 is MGHRA and CDR2 is YSYEKL. The CDR3 nucleotides are TGCGCCAGCAGCCAAGAAGGAGCGGGGGACCAAGAGACCCAGTACTTC. It translates to CASSQEGAGDQETQYF.

The V gene is TRBV5-8, the J gene TRBJ2-7; D remains unclear. Per the germline V gene, CDR1 is SGHTS and CDR2 is YDEGEE. Trimming removed 4 bases at V and 12 bases at J, with 14 bases between. CDR3 length: 11 amino acids. In nucleotides, the CDR3 is TGTGCCAGCAGCCCACCACCACTCCGGTACTTC. Residues: CASSPPPLRYF. Full variable domain (rest looked up from reference TRBV5-8 and TRBJ2-7): EAGVTQSPTHLIKTRGQQATLRCSPISGHTSVYWYQQALGLGLQFLLWYDEGEERNRGNFPPRFSGRQFPNYSSELNVNALELEDSALYLCASSPPPLRYFGPGTRLTVT.

This clone ranks as medium-sized (0.01 to 0.1%). The chain carries TRBV7-9 and TRBJ1-4; D is ambiguous. The CDR3 totals 15 residues. Germline values: CDR1 SEHNR, CDR2 FQNEAQ (reference sequence). The V end lost 5 bases, the J end lost 8 bases, and 18 bases lay between the germline ends. DNA for the CDR3: TGTGCCAGCAGCCGACGACATCGGGATGAGGAAAAACTGTTTTTT. Translated: CASSRRHRDEEKLFF.

The rearrangement uses TRBV15 and TRBJ2-7, with 11 bases aligning to TRBD2. Germline trimming cut 1 base from V and 5 bases from J; bases unmatched to any gene: 10. This CDR3 is built from 17 residues. Germline V CDR1 and CDR2: LNHNV, YYDKDF (reference sequence). CDR3 residues: CATSRGEASGRMDEQYF. In DNA form, the CDR3 reads TGTGCCACCAGCAGAGGGGAGGCTAGCGGGAGGATGGACGAGCAGTACTTC.

Only a few counts were recorded for this clone. The CDR3 here is CASSLGLAGADTQYF. The CDR3 coding sequence is TGCGCCAGCAGCTTAGGACTAGCGGGAGCGGATACGCAGTATTTT. V and J are TRBV4-1 and TRBJ2-3; 13 positions agree with TRBD2. With 5 bases clipped from V and 6 bases from J, the junction kept 5 bases outside the gene matches. CDR3 length equals 15 residues. Germline values: CDR1 MGHRA, CDR2 YSYEKL.

V usage is TRBV4-1 and J usage is TRBJ2-7; 10 bases map to TRBD1. With V trimmed by 3 bases and J by 2 bases, 7 bases remained unmatched. The germline V gene has CDR1 MGHRA and CDR2 YSYEKL. This CDR3 contains 16 residues. The CDR3 bases are TGCGCCAGCAGCCAGGCAATCGGACAGGGGGCCTACGAGCAGTACTTC. Amino acid sequence: CASSQAIGQGAYEQYF.

The chain joins TRBV13 to TRBJ2-3; TRBD2 matches 9 bases. The trim removed 1 base at V and 0 bases at J, leaving 5 bases unmatched. Germline CDR1 is PRHDT and CDR2 is FYEKMQ (reference sequence). This CDR3 has 17 amino acids. In nucleotides, the CDR3 is TGTGCCAGCAGCTTAGAGGGTGGGACTAGCAGCACAGATACGCAGTATTTT. It translates to CASSLEGGTSSTDTQYF. The full variable domain, completed using reference TRBV13 and TRBJ2-3, is AAGVIQSPRHLIKEKRETATLKCYPIPRHDTVYWYQQGPGQDPQFLISFYEKMQSDKGSIPDRFSAQQFSDYHSELNMSSLELGDSALYFCASSLEGGTSSTDTQYFGPGTRLTVL.

The sample holds a few counts of this clone. The genes are TRBV5-5 and TRBJ1-1; D may be TRBD1 (6 bases). This CDR3 spans 13 amino acids. V was pared by 4 bases and J by 7 bases, with 14 bases between. Germline CDR1 SGHKS, CDR2 YYEKEE (reference sequence). The DNA of the CDR3 is TGTGCCAGCAGCGTGTGGGGGCTTGATGAAGCTTTCTTT. This encodes CASSVWGLDEAFF. Combining the CDR3 with reference TRBV5-5 and TRBJ1-1 gives the whole variable domain DAGVTQSPTHLIKTRGQQVTLRCSPISGHKSVSWYQQVLGQGPQFIFQYYEKEERGRGNFPDRFSARQFPNYSSELNVNALLLGDSALYLCASSVWGLDEAFFGQGTRLTVV.

The gene calls are TRBV5-4 and TRBJ1-1; D may be TRBD1 (5 bases). CDR1 and CDR2 from the germline V gene are SGHNT and YYREEE (reference sequence). This CDR3 region has 15 residues. Trimming took 6 bases from V and 2 from J, leaving 17 bases between them. Written as DNA, the CDR3 is TGTGCCAGCACCCTTGGGAGGGGAGGAAACACTGAAGCTTTCTTT. It specifies CASTLGRGGNTEAFF.

The chain is built from TRBV4-1 and TRBJ2-1, with 9 bases fitting TRBD1. V shed 4 bases, J shed 3 bases, and the junction held 7 bases outside the gene matches. Germline V CDR1 and CDR2: MGHRA, YSYEKL. The CDR3 has 16 amino acids. The CDR3 nucleotides read TGCGCCAGCAGCCCACCCGGGACAGGGATCTACAATGAGCAGTTCTTC. This codes for CASSPPGTGIYNEQFF.

This clone was seen a single time. The V and J genes are TRBV11-3 and TRBJ2-3; D remains unclear. The CDR3 has 16 residues. V was pared by 5 bases and J by 1 base, with 16 bases between. The germline V gene has CDR1 SGHNT and CDR2 YENEEA. DNA of the CDR3: TGTGCCAGCAGCCCTCGTTGGGGTTCGGGCACAGATACGCAGTATTTT. Translated, it gives CASSPRWGSGTDTQYF.

The rearrangement links TRBV11-2 to TRBJ1-2; a weak D match, TRBD1 (5 bases). The CDR3 is 16 residues long. Germline V CDR1 and CDR2: SGHAT, FQNNGV. V was shortened by 0 bases and J by 7 bases, with 18 bases between the two germline ends. The CDR3 DNA follows: TGTGCCAGCAGCTTAGATCGCGGAAGGGGACTGATTGGCTACACCTTC. Translated: CASSLDRGRGLIGYTF. The full variable domain, in which reference TRBV11-2 and TRBJ1-2 provide the parts outside the CDR3, is EAGVAQSPRYKIIEKRQSVAFWCNPISGHATLYWYQQILGQGPKLLIQFQNNGVVDDSQLPKDRFSAERLKGVDSTLKIQPAKLEDSAVYLCASSLDRGRGLIGYTFGSGTRLTVV.

The rearrangement joins TRBV13 to TRBJ2-1; D might be TRBD2 (6 bases). Germline V gene data show CDR1 as PRHDT and CDR2 as FYEKMQ (reference sequence). The CDR3 is 16 amino acids. The germline V and J ends were trimmed by 5 bases and 5 bases, with 19 bases remaining between them. CDR3 protein: CASSDLPGVADNEQFF. The CDR3 DNA reads as TGTGCCAGCAGCGACCTGCCCGGTGTAGCGGACAATGAGCAGTTCTTC.

Judged by abundance, this clone is large (0.1 to 1%). V and J are TRBV11-3 and TRBJ2-5; no definite D call. The length of the CDR3 is 14 residues. V was cut by 5 bases and J by 2 bases, with 12 bases left in between. Germline-derived CDR1 and CDR2 are SGHNT and YENEEA. The CDR3 nucleotides read TGTGCCAGCAGCGTCGGTTCTAATCAAGAGACCCAGTACTTC. This codes for CASSVGSNQETQYF.

V usage is TRBV10-3 and J usage is TRBJ2-3; D gene ambiguous. The CDR3 has 13 residues. V was trimmed by 5 bases and J by 6 bases, leaving 12 bases between them. Germline values: CDR1 ENHRY, CDR2 SYGVKD. CDR3 residues: CAISTVSADTQYF. The CDR3 region has the DNA TGTGCCATCAGTACAGTAAGTGCTGATACGCAGTATTTT.

The V and J genes are TRBV19 and TRBJ1-2; the match to TRBD1 covers 8 bases. J was trimmed by 6 bases and V by 5 bases; bases with no gene match: 5. The CDR3 is 13 residues long. From germline, CDR1 is LNHDA and CDR2 SQIVND (reference sequence). The CDR3 region has the DNA TGTGCCAGTAGTGTGGGACAGGTAGATGGCTACACCTTC. Residues: CASSVGQVDGYTF.

CDR3 sequence (DNA): TGTGCAAGTCGGTTCGGGGCAGGCTTACGCTCTGGGGCCAACGTCCTGACTTTC. Its protein is CASRFGAGLRSGANVLTF. V usage is TRBV12-2 and J usage is TRBJ2-6. TRBV12-2 is recorded as a pseudogene. The CDR3 has 18 amino acids.

This chain connects TRBV25-1 to TRBJ2-7; 7 positions match TRBD2. The CDR3 loop spans 13 amino acids. With 4 bases clipped from V and 4 bases from J, the junction kept 4 bases outside the gene matches. Germline V CDR1 and CDR2: MGHDK, SYGVNS. CDR3 sequence reads: CASSGAGIYEQYF. The CDR3 DNA is TGTGCCAGCAGTGGAGCGGGAATTTACGAGCAGTACTTC.

The rearrangement uses TRBV30 and TRBJ2-5; perhaps TRBD2 as D (6 bases). This CDR3 has 13 residues. CDR1 GTSNPN and CDR2 SVGIG come from the germline V gene (reference sequence). The V gene lost 5 bases and the J gene lost 3 bases, with 13 bases spanning the gap. CDR3 in DNA: TGTGCCTGGGCGGCGGGGACTGAAGAGACCCAGTACTTC. Its protein product is CAWAAGTEETQYF.

This chain links TRBV5-6 with TRBJ2-7; weak D call: TRBD1 (5 bases). The germline V and J ends were trimmed by 2 bases and 5 bases, with 14 bases remaining between them. From germline, CDR1 is SGHDT and CDR2 YYEEEE. The CDR3 extends over 14 amino acids. CDR3 sequence reads: CASSFQGIVHEQYF. The CDR3 DNA reads TGTGCCAGCAGCTTCCAGGGTATAGTCCACGAGCAGTACTTC.

The chain uses TRBV27 and TRBJ1-6, with D possibly TRBD1 on 5 matching bases. Trimming cost V 4 bases and J 10 bases, with 11 bases left between them. The CDR3 runs to 13 residues. The germline V gene encodes CDR1 MNHEY and CDR2 SMNVEV (reference sequence). CDR3 nucleotide sequence: TGTGCCAGCAGTTCAGGGAGGGACTCACCCCTCCACTTT. Protein sequence: CASSSGRDSPLHF.